This T cell receptor (beta chain) appears in the sequencing data of a study of vaccination and CD4 T cells after COVID-19. Sequenced with the Oncomine TCR Beta short-read assay was DNA taken from cultured CD4+ T cells. TCRdb ran MiXCR on the PCR reads and lists one entry per CDR3 protein. The data hold about 14,000 distinct CDR3 sequences, with about 61% observed a single time. About this clonotype itself: Its antigen is currently unknown.

Treatment described: approximately 10-day PBMC culture with coronavirus spike peptide pools or control peptides (ViraFEST assay). This TCR came from a human donor who had recovered from COVID-19. The sequencing sample was made of CD4+ T cells from blood, cultured in vitro.

CDR3 DNA: TGCAGTGCTAGACCCCCCGGCGGCGAGAAAGGCTACACCTTC. It is translated as CSARPPGGEKGYTF. This chain uses TRBV20-1 with TRBJ1-2; D gene unclear. V dropped 2 bases and J dropped 8 bases, with 18 bases sitting between them. There are 14 residues in the CDR3. Germline V CDR1 and CDR2: DFQATT, SNEGSKA (reference sequence).